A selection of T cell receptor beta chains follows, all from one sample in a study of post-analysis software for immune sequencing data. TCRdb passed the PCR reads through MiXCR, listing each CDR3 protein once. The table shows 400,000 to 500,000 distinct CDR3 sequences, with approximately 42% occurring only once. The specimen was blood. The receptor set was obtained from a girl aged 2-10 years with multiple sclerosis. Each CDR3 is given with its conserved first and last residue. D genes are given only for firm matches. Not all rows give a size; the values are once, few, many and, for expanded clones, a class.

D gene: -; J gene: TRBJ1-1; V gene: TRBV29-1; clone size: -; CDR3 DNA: TGCAGCGTTGACAGAGCGAACACTGAAGCTTTCTTT; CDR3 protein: CSVDRANTEAFF
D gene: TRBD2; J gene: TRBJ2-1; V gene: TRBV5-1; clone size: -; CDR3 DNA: TGCGCCAGCGCTCGGTCAGCGGGAGTGGTGAATGAGCAGTTCTTC; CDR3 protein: CASARSAGVVNEQFF
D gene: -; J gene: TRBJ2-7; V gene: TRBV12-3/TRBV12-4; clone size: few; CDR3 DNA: TGTGCCAGCAGTTTGAGGGACGGTTACGAGCAGTACTTC; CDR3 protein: CASSLRDGYEQYF
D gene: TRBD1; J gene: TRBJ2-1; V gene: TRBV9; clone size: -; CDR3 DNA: TGTGCCAGCAGCACCAGAGACAGGGGGAACAATGAGCAGTTCTTC; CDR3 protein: CASSTRDRGNNEQFF
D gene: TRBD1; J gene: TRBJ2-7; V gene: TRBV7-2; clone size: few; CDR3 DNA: TGTGCCAGCAGCCTTAGGACAGGGGGCAGCGAGCAGTACTTC; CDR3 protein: CASSLRTGGSEQYF
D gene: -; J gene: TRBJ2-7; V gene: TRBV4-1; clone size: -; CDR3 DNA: TGCGCCAGTTCTTTAGGACCGACTCAAGCCTACGAGCAGTACTTC; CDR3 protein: CASSLGPTQAYEQYF
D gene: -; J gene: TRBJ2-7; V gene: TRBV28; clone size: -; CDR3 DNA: TGTGCCAGCAGCGGGAGCCCTATAAGCGAGCAGTACTTC; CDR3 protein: CASSGSPISEQYF
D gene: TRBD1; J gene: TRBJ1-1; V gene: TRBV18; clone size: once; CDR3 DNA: TGTGCCAGCTCACCACTCCGGGACAGGGTTGGCACTGAAGCTTTCTTT; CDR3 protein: CASSPLRDRVGTEAFF
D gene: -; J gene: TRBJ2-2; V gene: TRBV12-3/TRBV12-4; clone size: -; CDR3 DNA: TGTGCCAGCAGGCCGACTAACACCGGGGAGCTGTTTTTT; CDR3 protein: CASRPTNTGELFF
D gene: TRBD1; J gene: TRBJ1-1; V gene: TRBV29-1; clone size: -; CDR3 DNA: TGCAGCGCAGGACAGGGGGCTCCCACTGAAGCTTTCTTT; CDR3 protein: CSAGQGAPTEAFF
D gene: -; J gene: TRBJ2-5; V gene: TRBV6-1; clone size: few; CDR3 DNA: TGTGCCAGCAGTGAGGGTGGGCTAGAGACCCAGTACTTC; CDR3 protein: CASSEGGLETQYF
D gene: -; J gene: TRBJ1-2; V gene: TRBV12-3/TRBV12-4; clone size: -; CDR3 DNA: TGTGCCAGCAGTCCTGGACGGGGCACGAGCTACACCTTC; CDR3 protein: CASSPGRGTSYTF
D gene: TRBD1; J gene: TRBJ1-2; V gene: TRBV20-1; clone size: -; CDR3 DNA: TGCAGTGCCCCAGGGGGACCGTCTGGTGGCTACACCTTC; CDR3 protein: CSAPGGPSGGYTF
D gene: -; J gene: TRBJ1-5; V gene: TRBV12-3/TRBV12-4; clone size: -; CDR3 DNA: TGTGCCAGCAGCGTTGACGGACCCCAGCCCCAGCATTTT; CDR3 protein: CASSVDGPQPQHF
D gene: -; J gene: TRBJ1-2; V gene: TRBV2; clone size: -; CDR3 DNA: TGTGCCAGCAGTGAGGGCCAGGATGGCTACACCTTC; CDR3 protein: CASSEGQDGYTF
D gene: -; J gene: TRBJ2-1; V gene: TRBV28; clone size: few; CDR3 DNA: TGTGCCAGCATCAGTAACAATGAGCAGTTCTTC; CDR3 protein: CASISNNEQFF
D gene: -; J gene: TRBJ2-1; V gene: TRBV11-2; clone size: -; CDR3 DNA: TGTGCCAGCAGCGGCCGCCAAGGTAATGAGCAGTTCTTC; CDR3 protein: CASSGRQGNEQFF
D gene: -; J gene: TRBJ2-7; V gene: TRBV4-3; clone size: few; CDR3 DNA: TGCGCCAGCAGCCAAGAATTGGTCCAGCACTACGAGCAGTACTTC; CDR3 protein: CASSQELVQHYEQYF
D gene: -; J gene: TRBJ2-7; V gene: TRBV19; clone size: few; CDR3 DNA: TGTGCCAGTAGTATGTGGGTATTCTACGAGCAGTACTTC; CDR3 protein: CASSMWVFYEQYF
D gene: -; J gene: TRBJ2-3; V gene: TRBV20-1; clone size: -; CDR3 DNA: TGCAGTGCTAGAGATCTAGGAGACACAGATACGCAGTATTTT; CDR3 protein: CSARDLGDTDTQYF
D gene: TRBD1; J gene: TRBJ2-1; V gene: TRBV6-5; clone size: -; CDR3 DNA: TGTGCCAGCACTCAGGGGGCGAAGGCATCTGAGCAGTTCTTC; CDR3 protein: CASTQGAKASEQFF
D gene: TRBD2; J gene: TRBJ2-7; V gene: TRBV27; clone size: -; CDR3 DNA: TGTGCCAGCAGTTCGACTAGCGGGCCTCTCTACGAGCAGTACTTC; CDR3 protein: CASSSTSGPLYEQYF
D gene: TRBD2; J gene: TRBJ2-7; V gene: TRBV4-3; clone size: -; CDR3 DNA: TGCGCCGGCAGCCAAAGGACTAGCGGGAGTGGGGAGCAGTACTTC; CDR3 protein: CAGSQRTSGSGEQYF
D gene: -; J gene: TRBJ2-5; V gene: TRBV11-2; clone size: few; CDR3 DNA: TGTGCCAGCAGCTTAATGGTAGGGGGGGGAGAGACCCAGTACTTC; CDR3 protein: CASSLMVGGGETQYF
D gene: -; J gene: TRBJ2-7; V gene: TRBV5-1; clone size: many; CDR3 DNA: TGCGCCAGCAGCTTGGGAGGGTTGTTCAACGAGCAGTACTTC; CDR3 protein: CASSLGGLFNEQYF
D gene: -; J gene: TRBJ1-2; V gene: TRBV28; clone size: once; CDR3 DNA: TGTGCCAGCAGTTTGGGACACCCAAACTATGGCTACACCTTC; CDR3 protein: CASSLGHPNYGYTF